These T cell receptor beta chains were read from a single sample in a study of STAT5B mutations in CD4+ large granular lymphocyte leukemia. Here immunoSEQ multiplex PCR was the method, and the copy in TCRdb shows in-frame clones only, minus some. The sample consists of more than 45,000 clones, 55% to 75% of them appearing once. Sequences were obtained from CD4+ T cells from blood buffy coats. The receptors derive from a human donor in good health. Both conserved end residues are part of each CDR3. Each record gives: D gene, V gene, J gene, CDR3 length, clone size, CDR3 DNA, CDR3 protein. The D gene is left open where the match is weak. Clone sizes are given selectively: once, few, many, or a class where the clone is expanded.

d_gene: .; v_gene: TRBV27; j_gene: TRBJ2-1; len: 15; abundance: once; CDR3nt: TGTGCCAGCAGTTTAGGACTAGGGGGGAACAATGAGCAGTTCTTC; CDR3aa: CASSLGLGGNNEQFF
d_gene: TRBD1; v_gene: TRBV4-1; j_gene: TRBJ2-5; len: 16; abundance: .; CDR3nt: TGCGCCAGCAGCCAAGAGAGGGGGCGCACGCAAGAGACCCAGTACTTC; CDR3aa: CASSQERGRTQETQYF
d_gene: .; v_gene: TRBV6-1; j_gene: TRBJ2-1; len: 13; abundance: medium-sized; CDR3nt: TGTGCCAGCAGTGAAATGTTTAAGAATGAGCAGTTCTTC; CDR3aa: CASSEMFKNEQFF
d_gene: .; v_gene: TRBV19; j_gene: TRBJ1-1; len: 14; abundance: .; CDR3nt: TGTGCCAGTACGGGCCCGGGGGTTCGTACTGAAGCTTTCTTT; CDR3aa: CASTGPGVRTEAFF
d_gene: .; v_gene: TRBV5-1; j_gene: TRBJ2-3; len: 13; abundance: few; CDR3nt: TGCGCCAGCAGCCCGGGGAGCGGAGATACGCAGTATTTT; CDR3aa: CASSPGSGDTQYF
d_gene: TRBD1; v_gene: TRBV15; j_gene: TRBJ1-5; len: 15; abundance: few; CDR3nt: TGTGCCACCAGCAGTACCGGGACAGGGCGTCAGCCCCAGCATTTT; CDR3aa: CATSSTGTGRQPQHF
d_gene: .; v_gene: TRBV19; j_gene: TRBJ2-7; len: 12; abundance: .; CDR3nt: TGTGCCAGTATGGGCGGTTTCCACGAGCAGTACTTC; CDR3aa: CASMGGFHEQYF
d_gene: TRBD1; v_gene: TRBV18; j_gene: TRBJ1-6; len: 16; abundance: few; CDR3nt: TGTGCCACCCACCTGGCAAGGGACAGGGATAATTCACCCCTCCACTTT; CDR3aa: CATHLARDRDNSPLHF
d_gene: .; v_gene: TRBV5-1; j_gene: TRBJ1-6; len: 13; abundance: few; CDR3nt: TGCGCCAGCAGCTTGGGGGGCCAAACACCCCTCCACTTT; CDR3aa: CASSLGGQTPLHF
d_gene: .; v_gene: TRBV2; j_gene: TRBJ1-1; len: 13; abundance: few; CDR3nt: TGTGCCAGCAGGGGAAACATGAACACTGAAGCTTTCTTT; CDR3aa: CASRGNMNTEAFF
d_gene: .; v_gene: TRBV19; j_gene: TRBJ1-5; len: 16; abundance: .; CDR3nt: TGTGCCAGTAGTCCAGGACTCGCCTTAGGCAATCAGCCCCAGCATTTT; CDR3aa: CASSPGLALGNQPQHF
d_gene: .; v_gene: TRBV25-1; j_gene: TRBJ1-2; len: 13; abundance: few; CDR3nt: TGTGCCAGCAGTGTAGTCACCCAGGGTGGCTACACCTTC; CDR3aa: CASSVVTQGGYTF
d_gene: .; v_gene: TRBV18; j_gene: TRBJ1-5; len: 14; abundance: .; CDR3nt: TGTGCCAGCTCTCCAAGGGGTACCAATCAGCCCCAGCATTTT; CDR3aa: CASSPRGTNQPQHF
d_gene: .; v_gene: TRBV20-1; j_gene: TRBJ2-4; len: 11; abundance: .; CDR3nt: TGCAGTGCGCCGGACGGTCACATTCAGTACTTC; CDR3aa: CSAPDGHIQYF
d_gene: TRBD1; v_gene: TRBV7-8; j_gene: TRBJ2-5; len: 16; abundance: .; CDR3nt: TGTGCCAGCAGCTTAGTTTCGGGACAGATCCAAGAGACCCAGTACTTC; CDR3aa: CASSLVSGQIQETQYF
d_gene: TRBD1; v_gene: TRBV18; j_gene: TRBJ1-4; len: 15; abundance: .; CDR3nt: TGTGCCAGCTCACCCGGGACAGGGTCGGGAGAAAAACTGTTTTTT; CDR3aa: CASSPGTGSGEKLFF
d_gene: .; v_gene: TRBV5-1; j_gene: TRBJ1-2; len: 15; abundance: .; CDR3nt: TGCGCCAGCAGCCCCTCGGGAGGGTCAGACTATGGCTACACCTTC; CDR3aa: CASSPSGGSDYGYTF
d_gene: .; v_gene: TRBV6-5; j_gene: TRBJ2-4; len: 14; abundance: .; CDR3nt: TGTGCCAGCAGCACAGGCGTAACCAAAAACATTCAGTACTTC; CDR3aa: CASSTGVTKNIQYF
d_gene: TRBD2; v_gene: TRBV7-6; j_gene: TRBJ2-1; len: 15; abundance: .; CDR3nt: TGTGCCAGCAGCTCTGGGCGGGGGGCATACAATGAGCAGTTCTTC; CDR3aa: CASSSGRGAYNEQFF
d_gene: .; v_gene: TRBV28; j_gene: TRBJ1-2; len: 12; abundance: .; CDR3nt: TGTGCCAGCACTCAGAGTTTCTATGGCTACACCTTC; CDR3aa: CASTQSFYGYTF
d_gene: .; v_gene: TRBV5-1; j_gene: TRBJ2-7; len: 14; abundance: .; CDR3nt: TGCGCCAGCAGCCCAAACGACAGGCCCTACGAGCAGTACTTC; CDR3aa: CASSPNDRPYEQYF
d_gene: TRBD1; v_gene: TRBV28; j_gene: TRBJ1-4; len: 15; abundance: .; CDR3nt: TGTGCCAGCAGTTCCCAGACAGGGGGGAGGGAAAAACTGTTTTTT; CDR3aa: CASSSQTGGREKLFF
d_gene: .; v_gene: TRBV6-5; j_gene: TRBJ2-6; len: 16; abundance: .; CDR3nt: TGTGCCAGCAGTTACTCGACAGTCTCTGGGGCCAACGTCCTGACTTTC; CDR3aa: CASSYSTVSGANVLTF
d_gene: .; v_gene: TRBV2; j_gene: TRBJ1-2; len: 14; abundance: few; CDR3nt: .; CDR3aa: CASVASGTGGYDTF
d_gene: TRBD1; v_gene: TRBV19; j_gene: TRBJ2-7; len: 15; abundance: once; CDR3nt: TGTGCCAGTAGTTGGGCCGGGACAGGGACGGGAGAGCAGTACTTC; CDR3aa: CASSWAGTGTGEQYF
d_gene: .; v_gene: TRBV5-1; j_gene: TRBJ1-2; len: 15; abundance: .; CDR3nt: TGCGCCAGCAGCTTGGGCGATGGGTCGGACTATGGCTACACCTTC; CDR3aa: CASSLGDGSDYGYTF
d_gene: TRBD1; v_gene: TRBV18; j_gene: TRBJ2-3; len: 17; abundance: .; CDR3nt: TGTGCCAGCTCACCCCGGGACAGCTTTTCCTTCACAGATACGCAGTATTTT; CDR3aa: CASSPRDSFSFTDTQYF
d_gene: .; v_gene: TRBV10-3; j_gene: TRBJ1-5; len: 13; abundance: few; CDR3nt: TGTGCCATCAGTGGGGACGGAGATCAGCCCCAGCATTTT; CDR3aa: CAISGDGDQPQHF
d_gene: TRBD1; v_gene: TRBV27; j_gene: TRBJ2-7; len: 16; abundance: .; CDR3nt: TGTGCCAGCAGTTCACCTTCGGACAGGGGGTCCTACGAGCAGTACTTC; CDR3aa: CASSSPSDRGSYEQYF
d_gene: .; v_gene: TRBV13; j_gene: TRBJ2-1; len: 14; abundance: .; CDR3nt: TGTGCCAGCAGGACCGTTGGGACCGAGAAGGAGCAGTTCTTC; CDR3aa: CASRTVGTEKEQFF
d_gene: .; v_gene: TRBV27; j_gene: TRBJ2-2; len: 13; abundance: .; CDR3nt: TGTGCCAGCAGTCCCTGGAACACCGGGGAGCTGTTTTTT; CDR3aa: CASSPWNTGELFF
d_gene: TRBD1; v_gene: TRBV4-1; j_gene: TRBJ2-5; len: 14; abundance: .; CDR3nt: TGCGCCAGCAGCCAGCCGGACAGGCAAGAGACCCAGTACTTC; CDR3aa: CASSQPDRQETQYF
d_gene: TRBD1; v_gene: TRBV7-9; j_gene: TRBJ2-2; len: 14; abundance: few; CDR3nt: TGTGCCAGCAGCCAGGGGACAGGGGAACGGGAGCTGTTTTTT; CDR3aa: CASSQGTGERELFF
d_gene: .; v_gene: TRBV19; j_gene: TRBJ2-6; len: 16; abundance: .; CDR3nt: TGTGCCGCCAAGGGGCAGGGGTTGGCTGGGGCCAACGTCCTGACTTTC; CDR3aa: CAAKGQGLAGANVLTF
d_gene: TRBD2; v_gene: TRBV7-2; j_gene: TRBJ2-3; len: 15; abundance: .; CDR3nt: TGTGCCAGCAGCTTAGCTAGCGGGTACACAGATACGCAGTATTTT; CDR3aa: CASSLASGYTDTQYF
d_gene: TRBD2; v_gene: TRBV28; j_gene: TRBJ2-5; len: 15; abundance: .; CDR3nt: TGTGCCAGCAGTTTATACCTAGCGGGGGAAGAGACCCAGTACTTC; CDR3aa: CASSLYLAGEETQYF
d_gene: .; v_gene: TRBV21-1; j_gene: TRBJ2-3; len: 16; abundance: .; CDR3nt: TGTGCCAGCAGCACACCCTGGACTCTCTTCACAGATACGCAGTATTTT; CDR3aa: CASSTPWTLFTDTQYF
d_gene: TRBD1; v_gene: TRBV9; j_gene: TRBJ2-1; len: 16; abundance: .; CDR3nt: TGTGCCAGCAGCGTAACAGGGGGCGCCTCCTACAATGAGCAGTTCTTC; CDR3aa: CASSVTGGASYNEQFF
d_gene: .; v_gene: TRBV5-1; j_gene: TRBJ1-3; len: 14; abundance: .; CDR3nt: TGCGCCAGCAGCTTGGATGGCTCTGGAAACACCATATATTTT; CDR3aa: CASSLDGSGNTIYF
d_gene: .; v_gene: TRBV29-1; j_gene: TRBJ1-1; len: 13; abundance: .; CDR3nt: TGCAGCGTTAACCAGGGAGTGAACACTGAAGCTTTCTTT; CDR3aa: CSVNQGVNTEAFF
d_gene: .; v_gene: TRBV6-1; j_gene: TRBJ2-3; len: 16; abundance: .; CDR3nt: TGTGCCAGCAGTGAAGCCCAAGGGGGGGGCACAGATACGCAGTATTTT; CDR3aa: CASSEAQGGGTDTQYF
d_gene: TRBD2; v_gene: TRBV6-6; j_gene: TRBJ2-3; len: 16; abundance: .; CDR3nt: TGTGCCACCGGACTAGCGGGGGGTACTAGCACAGATACGCAGTATTTT; CDR3aa: CATGLAGGTSTDTQYF
d_gene: .; v_gene: TRBV7-9; j_gene: TRBJ2-3; len: 15; abundance: .; CDR3nt: TGTGCCAGCAGCAACGACCCAGCCGCTGCAGATACGCAGTATTTT; CDR3aa: CASSNDPAAADTQYF
d_gene: TRBD1; v_gene: TRBV4-2; j_gene: TRBJ1-5; len: 16; abundance: .; CDR3nt: TGTGCCAGCAGCCAAGACCGGGACAGGGAATTGCAGCCCCAGCATTTT; CDR3aa: CASSQDRDRELQPQHF
d_gene: .; v_gene: TRBV30; j_gene: TRBJ2-5; len: 14; abundance: once; CDR3nt: TGTGCCTGGAGACAAAGACTAGGAGGGGAGACCCAGTACTTC; CDR3aa: CAWRQRLGGETQYF
d_gene: TRBD1; v_gene: TRBV6-6; j_gene: TRBJ1-4; len: 14; abundance: .; CDR3nt: TGTGCCAGCAGTCTACAGGGGGCAGGTGAAAAACTGTTTTTT; CDR3aa: CASSLQGAGEKLFF
d_gene: .; v_gene: TRBV9; j_gene: TRBJ1-2; len: 13; abundance: .; CDR3nt: TGTGCCAGCAGCACCCCTAACAGGGTTGGCTACACCTTC; CDR3aa: CASSTPNRVGYTF
d_gene: TRBD1; v_gene: TRBV6-5; j_gene: TRBJ2-7; len: 15; abundance: few; CDR3nt: TGTGCCAGCAGGTCTGGGACAGGGAATGCCCACGAGCAGTACTTC; CDR3aa: CASRSGTGNAHEQYF
d_gene: TRBD1; v_gene: TRBV10-1; j_gene: TRBJ1-2; len: 14; abundance: few; CDR3nt: TGCGCCAGCACCCGGACAGGGGTCGCCTATGGCTACACCTTC; CDR3aa: CASTRTGVAYGYTF
d_gene: .; v_gene: TRBV18; j_gene: TRBJ1-5; len: 15; abundance: .; CDR3nt: TGTGCCAGCTCACCACGGTCAGGCGTCAATCAGCCCCAGCATTTT; CDR3aa: CASSPRSGVNQPQHF
d_gene: TRBD1; v_gene: TRBV18; j_gene: TRBJ2-7; len: 15; abundance: .; CDR3nt: TGTGCCAGCTCACCTAAGGACAGGGCAATCGTCGAGCAGTACTTC; CDR3aa: CASSPKDRAIVEQYF